This TCR beta chain derives from a study of Ad26.COV2.S vaccination and SARS-CoV-2 variants. Background on the study: Donor got 5x10^10 or 1x10^11 viral particles of Ad26.COV2.S.

Repertoires were generated with immunoSEQ multiplex PCR, while TCRdb's copy carries only in-frame clones and drops some. The sample has hundreds of thousands of clones; nearly 90% are singletons. Study conclusions and caveats: After vaccination, reports described spike-specific CD8+ and CD4+ T cell responses as showing substantial breadth. Breadth measured for non-spike TCRs was similar across vaccine and placebo recipients.

Details on this clone: Its antigen is undetermined.

The CDR3 sequence is 15 residues long. The J segment lost 9 bases and the V segment lost 0 bases, leaving 6 bases of the junction unmatched. CDR1 SGHTA and CDR2 FQGTGA come from the germline V gene. Treatment in this sample: some 20 received Ad26.COV2.S at low or high dose, single or two shots; roughly 5 received placebo; per-sample allocation not given. Each sample was drawn 63 days after the first injection (of vaccine or placebo). This receptor was identified in a person aged 18-65 years who received the Ad26.COV2.S COVID-19 vaccine or a placebo. The source material was peripheral blood, sampled in a trial of Ad26.COV2.S vaccine versus placebo. This sequence joins TRBV7-3 and TRBJ2-1, with 9 bases aligning to TRBD2. The DNA for the CDR3 is TGTGCCAGCAGCTTAACCCCGGGACTAGCTTTTGAGCAGTTCTTC. This encodes CASSLTPGLAFEQFF.